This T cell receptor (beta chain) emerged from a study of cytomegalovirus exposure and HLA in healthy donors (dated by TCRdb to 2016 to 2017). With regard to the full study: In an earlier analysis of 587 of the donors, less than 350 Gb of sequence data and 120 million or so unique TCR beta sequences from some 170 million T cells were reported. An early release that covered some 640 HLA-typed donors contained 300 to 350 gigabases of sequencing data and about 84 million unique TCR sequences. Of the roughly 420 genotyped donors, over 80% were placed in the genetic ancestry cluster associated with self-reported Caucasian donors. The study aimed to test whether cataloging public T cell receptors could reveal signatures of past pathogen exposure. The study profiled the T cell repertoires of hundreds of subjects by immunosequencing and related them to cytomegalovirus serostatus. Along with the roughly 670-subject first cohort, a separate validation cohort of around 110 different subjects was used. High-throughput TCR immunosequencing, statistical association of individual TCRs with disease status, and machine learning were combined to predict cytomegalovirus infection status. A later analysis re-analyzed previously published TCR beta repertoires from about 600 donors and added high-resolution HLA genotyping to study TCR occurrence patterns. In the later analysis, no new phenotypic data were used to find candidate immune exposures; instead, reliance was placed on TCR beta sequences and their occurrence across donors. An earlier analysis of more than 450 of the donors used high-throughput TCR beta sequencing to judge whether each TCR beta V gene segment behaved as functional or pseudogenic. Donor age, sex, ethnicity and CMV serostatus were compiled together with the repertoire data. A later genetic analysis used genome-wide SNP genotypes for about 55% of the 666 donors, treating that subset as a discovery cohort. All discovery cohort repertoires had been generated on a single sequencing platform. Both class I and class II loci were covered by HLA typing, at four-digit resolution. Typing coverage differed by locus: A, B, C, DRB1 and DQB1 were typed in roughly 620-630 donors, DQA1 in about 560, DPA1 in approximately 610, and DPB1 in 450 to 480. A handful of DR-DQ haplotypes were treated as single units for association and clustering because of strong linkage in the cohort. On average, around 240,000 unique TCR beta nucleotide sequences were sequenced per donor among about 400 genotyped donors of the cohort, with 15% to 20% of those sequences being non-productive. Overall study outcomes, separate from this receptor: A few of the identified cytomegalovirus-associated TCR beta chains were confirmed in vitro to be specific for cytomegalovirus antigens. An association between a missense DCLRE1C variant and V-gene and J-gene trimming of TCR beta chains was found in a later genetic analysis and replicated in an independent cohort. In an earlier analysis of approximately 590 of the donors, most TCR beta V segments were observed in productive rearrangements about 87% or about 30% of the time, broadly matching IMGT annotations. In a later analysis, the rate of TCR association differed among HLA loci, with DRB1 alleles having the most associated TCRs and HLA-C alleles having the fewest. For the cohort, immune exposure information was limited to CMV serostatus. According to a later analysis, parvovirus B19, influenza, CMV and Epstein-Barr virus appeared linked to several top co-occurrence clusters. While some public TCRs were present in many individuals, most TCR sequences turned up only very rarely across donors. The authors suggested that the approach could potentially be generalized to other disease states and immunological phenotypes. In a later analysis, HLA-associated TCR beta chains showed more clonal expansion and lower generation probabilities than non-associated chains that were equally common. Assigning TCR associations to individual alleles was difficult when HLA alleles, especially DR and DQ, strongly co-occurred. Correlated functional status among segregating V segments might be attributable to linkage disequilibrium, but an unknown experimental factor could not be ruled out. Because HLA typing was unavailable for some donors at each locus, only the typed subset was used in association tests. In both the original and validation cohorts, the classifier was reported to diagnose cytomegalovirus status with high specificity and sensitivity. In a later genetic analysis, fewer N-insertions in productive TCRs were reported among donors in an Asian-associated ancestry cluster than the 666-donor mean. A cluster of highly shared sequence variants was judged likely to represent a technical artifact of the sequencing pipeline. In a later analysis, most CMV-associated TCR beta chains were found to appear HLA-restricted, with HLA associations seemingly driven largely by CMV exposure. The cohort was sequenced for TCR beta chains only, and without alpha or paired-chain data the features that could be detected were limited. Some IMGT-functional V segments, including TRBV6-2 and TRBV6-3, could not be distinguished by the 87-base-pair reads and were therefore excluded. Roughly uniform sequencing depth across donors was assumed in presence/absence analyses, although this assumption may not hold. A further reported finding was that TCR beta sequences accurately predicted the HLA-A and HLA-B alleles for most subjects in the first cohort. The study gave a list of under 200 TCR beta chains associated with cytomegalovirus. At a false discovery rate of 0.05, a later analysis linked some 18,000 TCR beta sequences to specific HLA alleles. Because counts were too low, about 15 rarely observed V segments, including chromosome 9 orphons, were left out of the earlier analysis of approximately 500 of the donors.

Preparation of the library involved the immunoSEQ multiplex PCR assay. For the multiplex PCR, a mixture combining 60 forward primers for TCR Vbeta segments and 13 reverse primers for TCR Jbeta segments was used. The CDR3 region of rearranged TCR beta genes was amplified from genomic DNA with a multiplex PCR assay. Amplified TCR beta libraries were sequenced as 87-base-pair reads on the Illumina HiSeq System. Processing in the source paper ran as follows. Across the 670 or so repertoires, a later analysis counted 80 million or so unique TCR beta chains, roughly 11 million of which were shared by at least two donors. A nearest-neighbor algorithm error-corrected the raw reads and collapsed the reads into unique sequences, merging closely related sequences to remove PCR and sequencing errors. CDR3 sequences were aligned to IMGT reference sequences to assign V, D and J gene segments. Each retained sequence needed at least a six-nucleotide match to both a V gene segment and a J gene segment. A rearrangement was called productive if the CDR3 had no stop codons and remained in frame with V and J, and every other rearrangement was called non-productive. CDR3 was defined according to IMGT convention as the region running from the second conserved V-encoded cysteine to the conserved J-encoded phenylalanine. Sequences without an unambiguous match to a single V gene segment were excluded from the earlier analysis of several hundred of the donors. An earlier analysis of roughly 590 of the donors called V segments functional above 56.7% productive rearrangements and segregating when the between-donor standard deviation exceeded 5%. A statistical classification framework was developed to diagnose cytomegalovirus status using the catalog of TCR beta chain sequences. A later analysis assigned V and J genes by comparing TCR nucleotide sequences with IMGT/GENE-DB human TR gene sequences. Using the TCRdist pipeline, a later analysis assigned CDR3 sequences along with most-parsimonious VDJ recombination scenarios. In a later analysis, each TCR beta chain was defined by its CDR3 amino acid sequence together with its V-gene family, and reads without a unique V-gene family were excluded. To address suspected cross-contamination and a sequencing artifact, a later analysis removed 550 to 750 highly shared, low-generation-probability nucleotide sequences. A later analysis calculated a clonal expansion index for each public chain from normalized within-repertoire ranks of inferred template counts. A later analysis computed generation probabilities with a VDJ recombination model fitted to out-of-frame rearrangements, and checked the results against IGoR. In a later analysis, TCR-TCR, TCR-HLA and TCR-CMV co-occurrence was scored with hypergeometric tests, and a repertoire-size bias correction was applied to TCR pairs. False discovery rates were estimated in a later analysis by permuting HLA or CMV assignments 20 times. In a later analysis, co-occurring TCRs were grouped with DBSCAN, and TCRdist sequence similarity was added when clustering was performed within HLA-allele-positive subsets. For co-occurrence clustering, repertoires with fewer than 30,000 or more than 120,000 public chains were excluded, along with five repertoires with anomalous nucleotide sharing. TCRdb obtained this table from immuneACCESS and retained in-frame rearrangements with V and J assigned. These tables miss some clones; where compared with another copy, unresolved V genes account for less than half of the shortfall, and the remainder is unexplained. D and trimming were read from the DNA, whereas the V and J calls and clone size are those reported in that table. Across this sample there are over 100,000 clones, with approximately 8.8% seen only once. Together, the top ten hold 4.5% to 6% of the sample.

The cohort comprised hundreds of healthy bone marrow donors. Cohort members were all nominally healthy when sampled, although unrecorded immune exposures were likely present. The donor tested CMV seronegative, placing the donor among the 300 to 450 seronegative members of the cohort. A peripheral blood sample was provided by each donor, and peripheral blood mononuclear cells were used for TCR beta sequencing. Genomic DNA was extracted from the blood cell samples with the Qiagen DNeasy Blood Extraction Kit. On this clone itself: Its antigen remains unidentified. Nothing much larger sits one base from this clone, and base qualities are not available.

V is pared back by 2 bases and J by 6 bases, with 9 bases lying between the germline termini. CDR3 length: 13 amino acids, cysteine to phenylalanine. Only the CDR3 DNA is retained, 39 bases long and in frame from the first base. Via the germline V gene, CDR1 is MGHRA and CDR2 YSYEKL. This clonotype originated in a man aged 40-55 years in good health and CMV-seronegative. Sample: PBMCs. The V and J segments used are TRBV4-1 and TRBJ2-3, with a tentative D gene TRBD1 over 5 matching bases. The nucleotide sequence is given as TGCGCCAGCAGCCAACCTCGACAGGATACGCAGTATTTT. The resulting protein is CASSQPRQDTQYF.